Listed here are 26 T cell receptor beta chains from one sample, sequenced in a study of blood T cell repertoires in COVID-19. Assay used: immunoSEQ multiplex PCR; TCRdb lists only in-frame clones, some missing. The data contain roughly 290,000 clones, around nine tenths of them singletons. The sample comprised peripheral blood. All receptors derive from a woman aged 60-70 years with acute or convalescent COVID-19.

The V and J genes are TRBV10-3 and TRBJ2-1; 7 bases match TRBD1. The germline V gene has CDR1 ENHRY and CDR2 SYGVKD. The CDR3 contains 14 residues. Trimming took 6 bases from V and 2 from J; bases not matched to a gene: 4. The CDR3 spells CAISFDRAYNEQFF. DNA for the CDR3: TGTGCCATCAGCTTCGACAGGGCCTACAATGAGCAGTTCTTC.

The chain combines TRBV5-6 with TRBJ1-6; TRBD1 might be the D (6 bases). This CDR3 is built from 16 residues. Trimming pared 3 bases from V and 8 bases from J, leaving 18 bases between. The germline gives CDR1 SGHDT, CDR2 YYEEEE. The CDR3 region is CASSSNGGQSYSPLHF. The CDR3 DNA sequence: TGTGCCAGCAGCTCGAATGGTGGACAGTCCTATTCACCCCTCCACTTT.

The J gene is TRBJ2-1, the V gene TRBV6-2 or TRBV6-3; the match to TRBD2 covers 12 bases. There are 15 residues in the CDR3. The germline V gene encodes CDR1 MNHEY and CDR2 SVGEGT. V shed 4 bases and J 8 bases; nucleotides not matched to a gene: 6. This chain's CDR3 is CASSSSGGAPDEQFF. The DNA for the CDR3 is TGTGCCAGCAGTTCTAGCGGGGGGGCCCCAGATGAGCAGTTCTTC.

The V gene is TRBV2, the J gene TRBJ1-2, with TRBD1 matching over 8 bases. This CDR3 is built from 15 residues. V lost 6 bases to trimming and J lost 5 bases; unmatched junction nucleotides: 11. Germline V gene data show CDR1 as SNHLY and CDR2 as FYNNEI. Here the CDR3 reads CASSNGQGGSYGYTF. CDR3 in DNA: TGTGCCAGCAGCAATGGACAGGGTGGTAGTTATGGCTACACCTTC.

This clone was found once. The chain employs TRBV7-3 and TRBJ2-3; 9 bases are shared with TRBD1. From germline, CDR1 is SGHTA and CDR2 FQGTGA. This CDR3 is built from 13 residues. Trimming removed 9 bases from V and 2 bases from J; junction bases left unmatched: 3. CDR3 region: CASGDRVTDTQYF. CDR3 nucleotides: TGTGCCAGTGGGGACAGGGTCACAGATACGCAGTATTTT.

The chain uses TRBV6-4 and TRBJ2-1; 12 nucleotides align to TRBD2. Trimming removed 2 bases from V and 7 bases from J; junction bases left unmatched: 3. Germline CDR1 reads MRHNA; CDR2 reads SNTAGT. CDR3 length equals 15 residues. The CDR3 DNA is TGTGCCAGCAGTGACCTAGCGGGGGGGCGGAATGAGCAGTTCTTC. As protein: CASSDLAGGRNEQFF.

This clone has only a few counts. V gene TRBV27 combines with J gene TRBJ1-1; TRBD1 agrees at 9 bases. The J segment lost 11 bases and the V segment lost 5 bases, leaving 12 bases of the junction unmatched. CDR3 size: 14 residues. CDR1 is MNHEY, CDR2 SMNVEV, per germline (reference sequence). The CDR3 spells CASSLPGQGNLAFF. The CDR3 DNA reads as TGTGCCAGCAGTCTCCCGGGACAGGGAAACTTGGCTTTCTTT.

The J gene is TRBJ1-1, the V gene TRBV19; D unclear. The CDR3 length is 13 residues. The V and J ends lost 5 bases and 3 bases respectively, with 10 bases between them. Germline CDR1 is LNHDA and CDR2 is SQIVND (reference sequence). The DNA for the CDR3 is TGTGCCAGTAGTCTTACAGTAGACACTGAAGCTTTCTTT. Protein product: CASSLTVDTEAFF.

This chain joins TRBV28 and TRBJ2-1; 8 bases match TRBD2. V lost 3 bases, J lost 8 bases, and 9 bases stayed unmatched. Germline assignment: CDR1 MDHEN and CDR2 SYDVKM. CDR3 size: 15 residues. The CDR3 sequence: CASSFFQREFDEQFF. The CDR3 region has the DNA TGTGCCAGCAGTTTCTTTCAGCGGGAGTTTGATGAGCAGTTCTTC.

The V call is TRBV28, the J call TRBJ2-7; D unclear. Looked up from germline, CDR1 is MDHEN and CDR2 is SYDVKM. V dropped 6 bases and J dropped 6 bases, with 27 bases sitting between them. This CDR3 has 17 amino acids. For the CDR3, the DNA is TGTGCCAGCAGCAAATTATGGAGAACTGCAGACTTCCGCGAGCAGTACTTC. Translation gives CASSKLWRTADFREQYF. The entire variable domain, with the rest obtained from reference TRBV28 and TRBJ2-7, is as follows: DVKVTQSSRYLVKRTGEKVFLECVQDMDHENMFWYRQDPGLGLRLIYFSYDVKMKEKGDIPEGYSVSREKKERFSLILESASTNQTSMYLCASSKLWRTADFREQYFGPGTRLTVT.

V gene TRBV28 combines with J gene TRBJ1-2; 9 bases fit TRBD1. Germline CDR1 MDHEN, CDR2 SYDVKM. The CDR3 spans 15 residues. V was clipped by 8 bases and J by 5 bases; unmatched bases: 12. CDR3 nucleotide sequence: TGTGCCAGCGGGACTGGACAGGGGATCGGATATGGCTACACCTTC. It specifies CASGTGQGIGYGYTF.

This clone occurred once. CDR3 nucleotides: TGTGCCAGCAGCCGAGGACAGGGTTTCTTCGCTGAAGCTTTCTTT. Translating gives CASSRGQGFFAEAFF. V gene TRBV7-9 combines with J gene TRBJ1-1, with 8 bases that match TRBD1. CDR1 and CDR2 from the germline V gene are SEHNR and FQNEAQ (reference sequence). J gave up 6 bases and V 5 bases, and 11 bases lay outside the gene matches. The CDR3 totals 15 residues.

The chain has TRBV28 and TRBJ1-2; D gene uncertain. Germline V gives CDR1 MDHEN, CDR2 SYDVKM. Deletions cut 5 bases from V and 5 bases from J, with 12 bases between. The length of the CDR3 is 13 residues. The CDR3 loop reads CASSPGTTYGYTF. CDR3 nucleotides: TGTGCCAGCAGTCCGGGAACCACTTATGGCTACACCTTC.

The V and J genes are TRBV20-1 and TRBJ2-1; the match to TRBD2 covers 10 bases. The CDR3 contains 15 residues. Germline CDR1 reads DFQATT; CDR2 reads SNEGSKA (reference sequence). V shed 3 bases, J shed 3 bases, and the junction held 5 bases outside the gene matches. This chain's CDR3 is CSASPSGRFYNEQFF. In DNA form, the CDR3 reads TGCAGTGCTAGTCCTAGCGGGAGATTCTACAATGAGCAGTTCTTC.

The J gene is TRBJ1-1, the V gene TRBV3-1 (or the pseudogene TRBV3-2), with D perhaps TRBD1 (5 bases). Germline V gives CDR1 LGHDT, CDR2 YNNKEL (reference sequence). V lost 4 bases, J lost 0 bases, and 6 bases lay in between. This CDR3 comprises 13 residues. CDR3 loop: CASSLTVNTEAFF. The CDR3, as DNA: TGTGCCAGCAGCCTGACAGTGAACACTGAAGCTTTCTTT.

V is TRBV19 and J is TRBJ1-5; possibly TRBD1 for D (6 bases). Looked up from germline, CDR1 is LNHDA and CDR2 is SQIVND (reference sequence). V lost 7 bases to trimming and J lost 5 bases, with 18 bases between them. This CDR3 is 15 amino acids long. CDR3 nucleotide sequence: TGTGCCAGTACCACCCCACAGGGACCTTATCAGCCCCAGCATTTT. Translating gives CASTTPQGPYQPQHF. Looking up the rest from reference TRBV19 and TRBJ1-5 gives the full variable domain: DGGITQSPKYLFRKEGQNVTLSCEQNLNHDAMYWYRQDPGQGLRLIYYSQIVNDFQKGDIAEGYSVSREKKESFPLTVTSAQKNPTAFYLCASTTPQGPYQPQHFGDGTRLSIL.

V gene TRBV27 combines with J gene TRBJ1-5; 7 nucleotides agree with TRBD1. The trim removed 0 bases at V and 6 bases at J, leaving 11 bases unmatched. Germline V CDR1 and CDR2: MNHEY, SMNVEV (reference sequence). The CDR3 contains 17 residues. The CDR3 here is CASSLSVGTAGRQPQHF. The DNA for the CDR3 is TGTGCCAGCAGTTTATCAGTTGGGACAGCGGGCCGTCAGCCCCAGCATTTT.

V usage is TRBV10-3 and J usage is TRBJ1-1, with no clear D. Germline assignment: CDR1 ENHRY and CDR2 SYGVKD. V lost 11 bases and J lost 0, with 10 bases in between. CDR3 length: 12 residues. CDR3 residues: CASTGMNTEAFF. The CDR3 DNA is TGTGCCTCTACGGGAATGAACACTGAAGCTTTCTTT.

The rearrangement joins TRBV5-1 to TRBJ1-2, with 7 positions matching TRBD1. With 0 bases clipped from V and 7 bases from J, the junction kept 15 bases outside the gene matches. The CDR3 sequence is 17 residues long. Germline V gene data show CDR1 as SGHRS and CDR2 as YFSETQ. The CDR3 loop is CASSLGGTDRARFGYTF. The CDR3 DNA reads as TGCGCCAGCAGCTTGGGTGGGACCGACAGGGCCCGGTTTGGCTACACCTTC.

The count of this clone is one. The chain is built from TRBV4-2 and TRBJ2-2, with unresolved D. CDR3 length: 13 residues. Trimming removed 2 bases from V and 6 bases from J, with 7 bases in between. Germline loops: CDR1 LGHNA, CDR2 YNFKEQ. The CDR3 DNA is TGTGCCAGCAGCCAAATCACTCCCGGGGAGCTGTTTTTT. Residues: CASSQITPGELFF.

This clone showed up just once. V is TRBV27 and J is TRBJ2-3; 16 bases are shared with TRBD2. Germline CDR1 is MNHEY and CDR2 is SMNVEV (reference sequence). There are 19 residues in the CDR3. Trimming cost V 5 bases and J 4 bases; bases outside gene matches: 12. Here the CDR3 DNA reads TGTGCCAGCAGTCCGCCGGGACTAGCGGGAGGGCCTAGGGCAGATACGCAGTATTTT. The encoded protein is CASSPPGLAGGPRADTQYF.

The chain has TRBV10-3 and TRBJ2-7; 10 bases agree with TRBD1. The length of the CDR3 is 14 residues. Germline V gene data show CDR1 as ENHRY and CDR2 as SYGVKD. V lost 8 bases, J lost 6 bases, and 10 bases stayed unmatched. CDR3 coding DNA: TGTGCCATCGTTCCCCCGGGACAGGGGTGCGAGCAGTACTTC. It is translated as CAIVPPGQGCEQYF.

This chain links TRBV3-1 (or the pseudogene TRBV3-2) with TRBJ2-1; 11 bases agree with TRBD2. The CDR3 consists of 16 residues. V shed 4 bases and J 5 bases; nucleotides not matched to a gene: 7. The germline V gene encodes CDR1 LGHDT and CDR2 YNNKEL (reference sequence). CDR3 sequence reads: CASSRERLAGHNEQFF. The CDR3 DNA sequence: TGTGCCAGCAGCCGAGAACGACTAGCGGGGCACAATGAGCAGTTCTTC.

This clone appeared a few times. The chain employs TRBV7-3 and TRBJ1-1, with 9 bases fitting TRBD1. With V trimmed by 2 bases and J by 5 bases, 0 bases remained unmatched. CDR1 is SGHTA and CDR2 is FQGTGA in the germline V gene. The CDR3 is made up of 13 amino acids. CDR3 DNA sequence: TGTGCCAGCAGCTTAGGGACAGGGACTGAAGCTTTCTTT. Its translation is CASSLGTGTEAFF.

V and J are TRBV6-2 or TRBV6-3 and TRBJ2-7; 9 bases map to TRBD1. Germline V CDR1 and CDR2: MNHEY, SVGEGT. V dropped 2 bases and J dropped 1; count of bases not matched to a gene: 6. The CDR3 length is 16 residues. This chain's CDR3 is CASSYRVGTGSYEQYF. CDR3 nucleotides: TGTGCCAGCAGTTACCGGGTCGGGACAGGGTCCTACGAGCAGTACTTC.

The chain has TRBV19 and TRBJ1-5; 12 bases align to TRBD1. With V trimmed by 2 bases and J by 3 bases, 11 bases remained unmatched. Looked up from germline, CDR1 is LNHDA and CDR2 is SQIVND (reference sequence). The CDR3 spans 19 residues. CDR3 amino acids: CASSIRSGTGGRINQPQHF. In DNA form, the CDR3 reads TGTGCCAGTAGTATAAGGTCCGGGACAGGGGGCAGGATCAATCAGCCCCAGCATTTT. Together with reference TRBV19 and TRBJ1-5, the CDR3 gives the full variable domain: DGGITQSPKYLFRKEGQNVTLSCEQNLNHDAMYWYRQDPGQGLRLIYYSQIVNDFQKGDIAEGYSVSREKKESFPLTVTSAQKNPTAFYLCASSIRSGTGGRINQPQHFGDGTRLSIL.